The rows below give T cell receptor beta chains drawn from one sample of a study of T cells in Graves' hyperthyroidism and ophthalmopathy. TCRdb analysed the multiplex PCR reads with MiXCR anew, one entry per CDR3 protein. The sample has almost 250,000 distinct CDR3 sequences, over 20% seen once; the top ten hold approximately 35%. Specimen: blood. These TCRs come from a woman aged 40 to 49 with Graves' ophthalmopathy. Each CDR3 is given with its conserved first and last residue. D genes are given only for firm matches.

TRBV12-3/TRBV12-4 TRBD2 CASSQSGRATYEQYF
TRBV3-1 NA CASSNRAPSMETQYF
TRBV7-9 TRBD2 CASSFSASGIPQQYF
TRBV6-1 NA CASSTPWGSVNQPQHF
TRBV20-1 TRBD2 CSARTRGEAYEQYF
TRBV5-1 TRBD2 CASSFGLAGEWEQYF
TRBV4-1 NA CASSQDETVNYGYTF
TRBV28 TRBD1 CATAKRQGQGGNQPQHF
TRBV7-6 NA CASSSNPGGVTEAFF
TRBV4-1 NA CASSQSEGAYEQYF
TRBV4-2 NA CASSQDWTYGYTF
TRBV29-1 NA CSVVAGPEAFF
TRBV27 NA CASSPTIQETQYF
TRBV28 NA CASSLSPDVRRETQYF
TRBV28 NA CASSPGFLAKNIQYF
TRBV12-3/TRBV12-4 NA CASTLLREGTEAFF
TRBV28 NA CASSQMFEQYF
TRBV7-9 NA CASSPGRSETQYF
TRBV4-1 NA CASSQVKGTAVDVYGYTF
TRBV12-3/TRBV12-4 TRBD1 CASKATGQAEELFF
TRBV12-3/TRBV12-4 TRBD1 CASSPTGGRYEQYF
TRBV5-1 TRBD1 CASSVGQDHSPLHF
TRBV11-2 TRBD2 CASSPHSSGRNIQYF
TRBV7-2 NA CASSLGPSYGYTF
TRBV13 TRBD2 CASSAPGLAASDTQYF
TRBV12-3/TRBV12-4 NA CASSTTGLGYERYF
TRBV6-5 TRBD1 CASRRGLSNQPQHF
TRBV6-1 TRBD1 CASSGLGTANYGYTF
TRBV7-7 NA CASSPLTRLPGELFF
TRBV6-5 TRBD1 CASSTSGTGGYEQYF
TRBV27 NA CASRGGETGDQPQHF
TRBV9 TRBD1 CASSAGTGSGETQYF
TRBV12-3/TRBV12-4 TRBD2 CATLGRERVSCQETQYF
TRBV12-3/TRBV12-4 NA CASSWQHGEQYF
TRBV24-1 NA CATSDSRTAKNTEAFF
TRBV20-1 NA CSASMGASGYTF
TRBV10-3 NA CAIRPGDNRDANTGELSF
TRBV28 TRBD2 CASSLELAGDHTGELFF
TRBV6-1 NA CASSAQVSQPQHF
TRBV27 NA CASSRTGSNQPQHF
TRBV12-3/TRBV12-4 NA CASSRGSHTEAFF
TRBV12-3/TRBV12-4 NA CASSLGGNQETQYF
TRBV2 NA CASSESWGSYEQYF
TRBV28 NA CASSTALTGGEQYF
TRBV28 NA CASSCGATRSYIF
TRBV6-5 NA CASSYPTGTQYF
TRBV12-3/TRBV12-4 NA CASSLAITGNQETQYF
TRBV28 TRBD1 CASSSTTGTGANQPQHF
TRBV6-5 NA CASRLSGSNQPQHF
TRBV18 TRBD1 CASSTGQGRSNTEAFF
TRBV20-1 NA CSAGQMNTEAFF
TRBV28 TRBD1 CASSPDRGNTEAFF
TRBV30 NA CAWSVTIGNNSPLHF
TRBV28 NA CASSLASFGYEQYF
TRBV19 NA CASTLGGGNYGYTF
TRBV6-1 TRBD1 CASSKFGTGKDEQYF
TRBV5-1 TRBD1 CASSSPGQGSEAFF